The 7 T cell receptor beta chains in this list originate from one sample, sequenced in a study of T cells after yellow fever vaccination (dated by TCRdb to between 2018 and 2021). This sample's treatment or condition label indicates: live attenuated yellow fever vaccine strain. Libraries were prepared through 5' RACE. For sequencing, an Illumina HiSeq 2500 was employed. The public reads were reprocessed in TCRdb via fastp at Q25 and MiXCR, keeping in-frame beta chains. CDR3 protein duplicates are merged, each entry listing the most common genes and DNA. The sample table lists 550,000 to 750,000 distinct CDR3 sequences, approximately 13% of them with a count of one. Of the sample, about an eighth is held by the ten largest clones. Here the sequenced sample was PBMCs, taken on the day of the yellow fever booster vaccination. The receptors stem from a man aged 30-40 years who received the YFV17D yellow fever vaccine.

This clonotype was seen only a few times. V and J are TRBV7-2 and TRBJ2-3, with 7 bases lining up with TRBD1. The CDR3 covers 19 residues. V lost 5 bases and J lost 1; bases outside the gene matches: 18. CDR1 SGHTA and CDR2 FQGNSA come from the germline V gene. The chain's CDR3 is CASSRLRDRTGLGTDTQYF. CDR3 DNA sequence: TGTGCCAGCAGCAGACTCCGGGACAGAACAGGGCTTGGCACAGATACGCAGTATTTT. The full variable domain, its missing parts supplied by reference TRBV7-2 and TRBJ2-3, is GAGVSQSPSNKVTEKGKDVELRCDPISGHTALYWYRQSLGQGLEFLIYFQGNSAPDKSGLPSDRFSAERTGGSVSTLTIQRTQQEDSAVYLCASSRLRDRTGLGTDTQYFGPGTRLTVL.

The CDR3 region is CASSLRPSYGYTF. The CDR3 DNA reads as TGTGCCAGCAGTTTACGACCGAGCTATGGCTACACCTTC. V gene TRBV27 combines with J gene TRBJ1-2; no reliable D call. The germline gives CDR1 MNHEY, CDR2 SMNVEV (reference sequence). There are 13 residues in the CDR3. With 2 bases removed from V and 4 bases from J, the gap between germline ends came to 8 bases.

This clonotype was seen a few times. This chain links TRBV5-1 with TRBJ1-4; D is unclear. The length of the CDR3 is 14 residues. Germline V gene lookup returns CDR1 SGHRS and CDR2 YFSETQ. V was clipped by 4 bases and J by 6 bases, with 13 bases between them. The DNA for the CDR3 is TGCGCCAGCAGCCCTATGGAGCAGGATGAAAAACTGTTTTTT. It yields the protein CASSPMEQDEKLFF. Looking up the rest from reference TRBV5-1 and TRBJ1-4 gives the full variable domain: KAGVTQTPRYLIKTRGQQVTLSCSPISGHRSVSWYQQTPGQGLQFLFEYFSETQRNKGNFPGRFSGRQFSNSRSEMNVSTLELGDSALYLCASSPMEQDEKLFFGSGTQLSVL.

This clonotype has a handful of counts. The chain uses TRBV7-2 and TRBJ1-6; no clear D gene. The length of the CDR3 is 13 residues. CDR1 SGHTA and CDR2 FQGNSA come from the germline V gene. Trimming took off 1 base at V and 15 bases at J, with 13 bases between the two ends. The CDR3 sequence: CASSLGGLGLLHF. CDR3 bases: TGTGCCAGCAGCTTAGGCGGCCTAGGTCTCCTCCACTTT.

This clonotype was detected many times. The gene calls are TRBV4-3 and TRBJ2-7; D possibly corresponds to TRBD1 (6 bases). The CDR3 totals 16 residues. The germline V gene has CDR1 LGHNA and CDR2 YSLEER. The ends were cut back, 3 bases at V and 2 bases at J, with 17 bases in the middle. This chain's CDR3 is CASSQDGTYRAYEQYF. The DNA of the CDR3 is TGCGCCAGCAGCCAGGATGGGACGTACAGGGCCTACGAGCAGTACTTC.

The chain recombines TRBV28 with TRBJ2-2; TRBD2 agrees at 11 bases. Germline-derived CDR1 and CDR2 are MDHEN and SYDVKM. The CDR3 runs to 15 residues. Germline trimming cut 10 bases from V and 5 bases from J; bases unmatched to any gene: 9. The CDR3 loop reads CATLISGRATGELFF. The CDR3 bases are TGTGCCACCCTTATTAGCGGGAGGGCGACCGGGGAGCTGTTTTTT.

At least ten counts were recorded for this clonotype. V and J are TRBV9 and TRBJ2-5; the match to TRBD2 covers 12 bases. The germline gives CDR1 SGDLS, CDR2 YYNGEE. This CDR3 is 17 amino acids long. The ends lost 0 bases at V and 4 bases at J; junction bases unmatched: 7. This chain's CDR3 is CASSVAPTSGRGETQYF. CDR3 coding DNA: TGTGCCAGCAGCGTAGCCCCGACTAGCGGGAGAGGAGAGACCCAGTACTTC.